This entry features one TCR beta chain sequence. There is no known antigen for this receptor. One base away there is no much larger clone; base qualities are not given. Library generation was performed with the immunoSEQ multiplex PCR assay. A mixture of 60 forward primers for TCR Vbeta segments and 13 reverse primers for TCR Jbeta segments was used in the multiplex PCR. The CDR3 region of rearranged TCR beta genes was amplified from genomic DNA by a multiplex PCR assay. On the Illumina HiSeq System, the amplified TCR beta libraries were sequenced as 87-base-pair reads. The study's own analysis went as follows. A later analysis counted about 80 million unique TCR beta chains across the 666 repertoires, and 9 million to 14 million of these chains were shared by at least two donors. A nearest-neighbor algorithm error-corrected the raw reads and collapsed the reads into unique sequences, merging closely related sequences to remove PCR and sequencing errors. V, D and J gene segments were assigned by aligning CDR3 sequences to IMGT reference sequences. For a sequence to be retained, a match of at least six nucleotides to both a V gene segment and a J gene segment was required. Rearrangements were classified as productive when the CDR3 lacked stop codons and remained in frame with V and J, and all other rearrangements were classified as non-productive. Following IMGT convention, CDR3 was defined as the stretch from the second conserved V-encoded cysteine to the conserved J-encoded phenylalanine. Sequences without an unambiguous match to a single V gene segment were excluded from the earlier analysis of several hundred of the donors. An earlier analysis of a few hundred of the donors classified V segments as functional when productive rearrangements were above 56.7% and as segregating when the standard deviation between donors was above 5%. A statistical classification framework was built to diagnose cytomegalovirus status from the catalog of TCR beta chain sequences. V and J gene assignment, in a later analysis, came from comparing TCR nucleotide sequences with IMGT/GENE-DB human TR gene sequences. A later analysis assigned CDR3 sequences and most-parsimonious VDJ recombination scenarios with the TCRdist pipeline. A later analysis defined each TCR beta chain by its CDR3 amino acid sequence plus V-gene family, and excluded reads lacking a unique V-gene family. To address suspected cross-contamination and a sequencing artifact, a later analysis removed around 600 highly shared, low-generation-probability nucleotide sequences. A later analysis calculated a clonal expansion index for each public chain from normalized within-repertoire ranks of inferred template counts. In a later analysis, generation probabilities were computed with a VDJ recombination model fitted to out-of-frame rearrangements, and the resulting probabilities were checked against IGoR. In a later analysis, TCR-TCR, TCR-HLA and TCR-CMV co-occurrence was scored with hypergeometric tests, and a repertoire-size bias correction was applied to TCR pairs. In a later analysis, false discovery rates were estimated by permuting HLA or CMV assignments 20 times. In a later analysis, co-occurring TCRs were grouped with DBSCAN, and TCRdist sequence similarity was added when clustering was performed within HLA-allele-positive subsets. For co-occurrence clustering, repertoires with fewer than 30,000 or more than 120,000 public chains were excluded, along with 4 to 6 repertoires with anomalous nucleotide sharing. TCRdb provides this immuneACCESS table in a form limited to in-frame rearrangements. Some clones are lacking; in checked studies, under half of them reflect an unresolved V gene, and why the rest are absent is not known. V and J calls and clone size are copied from that table; D and trimming were computed from the DNA. In all, the sample holds 60,000 to 90,000 clones, and over 60% of those were seen once. The biggest ten clones account for 7.5% to 8% of the sample.

The data belong to a study of cytomegalovirus exposure and HLA in healthy donors (dated by TCRdb to about 2017). For the wider study: In an earlier analysis of about 560 of the donors, approximately 260 Gb of sequence data and about 110 million unique TCR beta sequences from about 179 million T cells were reported. A later genetic analysis took genome-wide SNP genotypes for about 55% of the 666 donors and used that subset as a discovery cohort. Across some 400 genotyped donors of the cohort, an average of roughly 200,000 unique TCR beta nucleotide sequences per donor were sequenced, and roughly 20% of those sequences were non-productive. Roughly 290 gigabases of sequencing data and around 90 million unique TCR sequences made up an early release that covered over 550 HLA-typed donors. Alongside the repertoire data, information on donor age, sex, ethnicity and CMV serostatus was compiled. An earlier analysis of 587 of the donors used high-throughput TCR beta sequencing to judge whether each TCR beta V gene segment behaved as functional or pseudogenic. The study used immunosequencing to profile the T cell repertoires of 666 subjects and linked those repertoires to cytomegalovirus serostatus. Of the 398 genotyped donors, approximately 83% fell in the genetic ancestry cluster associated with self-reported Caucasian donors. In addition to the first cohort of about 650 subjects, a separate validation cohort of approximately 120 different subjects was used. To predict cytomegalovirus infection status, the study brought together high-throughput TCR immunosequencing, statistical association of individual TCRs with disease status, and machine learning. The aim of the study was to test whether cataloging public T cell receptors could identify signatures of past pathogen exposure. Roughly five DR-DQ haplotypes were handled as single units for association and clustering, since linkage in the cohort was strong. To study patterns of TCR occurrence, a later analysis re-analyzed previously published TCR beta repertoires from around 700 donors and added high-resolution HLA genotyping. HLA typing covered class I and class II loci at four-digit resolution. The number of donors typed differed by locus, with roughly 620-640 for A, B, C, DRB1 and DQB1, around 520 for DQA1, over 600 for DPA1, and some 450 for DPB1. Rather than using new phenotypic data, the later analysis identified candidate immune exposures from TCR beta sequences and from how often those sequences occurred across donors. All discovery cohort repertoires had been generated using a single sequencing platform.

The CDR3 runs 13 residues from the cysteine to the phenylalanine. The DNA shown is the 39-base CDR3, in frame from base 1. V loses 4 bases of germline sequence and J loses 2 bases, and the interval between the two ends is 9 bases. The germline V gene provides CDR1 SGHTS and CDR2 YDEGEE. Results the study describes overall, beyond this receptor: Compared with equally common non-associated chains, HLA-associated TCR beta chains in a later analysis were more clonally expanded and had lower generation probabilities. Because HLA typing was missing for some donors at each locus, association tests included only the typed subset. An association between a missense DCLRE1C variant and V-gene and J-gene trimming of TCR beta chains was found in a later genetic analysis and replicated in an independent cohort. Assigning TCR associations to individual alleles was difficult when HLA alleles, especially DR and DQ, strongly co-occurred. In vitro tests confirmed that a few of the cytomegalovirus-associated TCR beta chains recognize cytomegalovirus antigens. The cohort was sequenced for TCR beta chains only, and without alpha or paired-chain data the features that could be detected were limited. Most TCR sequences were seen in very few donors, while some public TCRs were found in many individuals. Immune exposure information for the cohort was limited to CMV serostatus. In an earlier analysis of some 640 of the donors, most TCR beta V segments were observed in productive rearrangements about 87% or about 30% of the time, broadly matching IMGT annotations. In a later analysis, most CMV-associated TCR beta chains were found to appear HLA-restricted, with HLA associations seemingly driven largely by CMV exposure. A cluster of highly shared sequence variants was judged likely to represent a technical artifact of the sequencing pipeline. In a later analysis, the rate of TCR association differed among HLA loci, with DRB1 alleles having the most associated TCRs and HLA-C alleles having the fewest. Correlated functional status among segregating V segments might reflect linkage disequilibrium, but an unknown experimental factor could not be ruled out. The classifier was reported to diagnose cytomegalovirus status with high specificity and sensitivity in both the original and validation cohorts. A further reported finding was that TCR beta sequences accurately predicted the HLA-A and HLA-B alleles for most subjects in the first cohort. Because the 87-base-pair reads could not distinguish some IMGT-functional V segments, including TRBV6-2 and TRBV6-3, those segments were excluded. According to a later analysis, parvovirus B19, influenza, CMV and Epstein-Barr virus appeared linked to several top co-occurrence clusters. Roughly uniform sequencing depth across donors was assumed in presence/absence analyses, although this assumption may not hold. Compared with the roughly 700-donor mean, donors in an Asian-associated ancestry cluster had fewer N-insertions in productive TCRs, according to a later genetic analysis. The study listed 164 TCR beta chains as associated with cytomegalovirus. At a false discovery rate of 0.05, a later analysis linked about 16,000 TCR beta sequences to specific HLA alleles. Because counts were too low, about 18 rarely observed V segments, including chromosome 9 orphons, were excluded from the earlier analysis of 587 of the donors. It was suggested by the authors that the approach could potentially be generalized to other disease states and immunological phenotypes.

The cohort consisted of fewer than 700 healthy bone marrow donors. At the time of sampling, all cohort members were nominally healthy, though unrecorded immune exposures were likely present. The donor was CMV seropositive and was included in the group of 250 to 350 seropositive cohort members. Every donor gave a peripheral blood sample, and the peripheral blood mononuclear cells from that sample were used for TCR beta sequencing. Genomic DNA was extracted from the blood cell samples with the Qiagen DNeasy Blood Extraction Kit. The sequence was obtained from a man aged 35 to 55 in good health and CMV-seropositive. The chain is made from TRBV5-8 and TRBJ2-5; the D gene is perhaps TRBD2, on 6 matching bases. Sequencing was performed on PBMCs. CDR3 loop: CASSLGGQETQYF. In nucleotide form, the sequence is TGTGCCAGCAGCCTGGGAGGACAAGAGACCCAGTACTTC.